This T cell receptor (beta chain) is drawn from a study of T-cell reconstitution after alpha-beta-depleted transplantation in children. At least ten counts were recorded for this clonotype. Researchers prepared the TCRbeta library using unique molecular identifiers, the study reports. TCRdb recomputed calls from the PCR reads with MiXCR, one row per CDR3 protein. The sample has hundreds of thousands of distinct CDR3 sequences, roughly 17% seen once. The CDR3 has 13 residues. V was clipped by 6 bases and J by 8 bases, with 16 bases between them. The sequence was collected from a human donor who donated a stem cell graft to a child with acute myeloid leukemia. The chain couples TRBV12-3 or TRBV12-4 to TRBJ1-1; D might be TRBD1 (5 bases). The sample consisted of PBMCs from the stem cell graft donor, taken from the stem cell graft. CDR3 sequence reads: CASRPVGVGEAFF. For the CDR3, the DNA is TGTGCCAGCAGGCCTGTGGGGGTTGGAGAAGCTTTCTTT.